One and the same sample provided the 15 T cell receptor beta chains below, sequenced in a study of blood T cell repertoires in COVID-19. Sequencing used immunoSEQ multiplex PCR; TCRdb keeps in-frame clones, though not all of them. In the table there are 110,000 or so clones, approximately 81% of which are singletons. The sequencing input was peripheral blood. The source of these receptors is a human donor in a cohort sampled during active COVID-19.

The chain uses TRBV7-8 and TRBJ2-5; perhaps TRBD2 as D (7 bases). CDR3 size: 13 residues. Germline V gives CDR1 SGHVS, CDR2 FQNEAQ. V gave up 4 bases and J gave up 5 bases, with 11 bases separating them. The CDR3 loop is CASSYGGPETQYF. CDR3 coding DNA: TGTGCCAGCAGCTACGGGGGGCCTGAGACCCAGTACTTC.

The chain carries TRBV6-2 or TRBV6-3 and TRBJ2-1; D might be TRBD1 (5 bases). The CDR3 runs 12 residues. Germline values: CDR1 MNHEY, CDR2 SVGEGT. Between the trimmed V and J ends, which lost 4 bases and 8 bases, there was a span of 9 bases. CDR3 region: CASSWVRDEQFF. The DNA of the CDR3 is TGTGCCAGCAGTTGGGTCAGGGATGAGCAGTTCTTC.

The V call is TRBV7-8, the J call TRBJ2-3; 11 bases line up with TRBD2. Germline loops: CDR1 SGHVS, CDR2 FQNEAQ. CDR3 size: 17 residues. V gave up 4 bases and J gave up 0 bases; unmatched junction bases: 6. The CDR3 region is CASSYGTSGESTDTQYF. CDR3 DNA sequence: TGTGCCAGCAGCTATGGGACTAGCGGAGAAAGCACAGATACGCAGTATTTT.

The chain links TRBV12-5 to TRBJ1-3; D might be TRBD1 (6 bases). The CDR3 runs 15 residues. Germline V gene lookup returns CDR1 LGHNT and CDR2 FRNRAP. V dropped 3 bases and J dropped 0 bases, with 9 bases sitting between them. The CDR3 here is CASGFGQFSGNTIYF. The CDR3 DNA is TGTGCTAGTGGTTTTGGACAGTTCTCTGGAAACACCATATATTTT.

This chain joins TRBV6-2 or TRBV6-3 and TRBJ1-5, with a possible D match to TRBD1 (6 bases). Trimming cost V 0 bases and J 5 bases, with 11 bases left between them. The CDR3 runs to 15 residues. The germline V gene has CDR1 MNHEY and CDR2 SVGEGT. The CDR3 loop is CASSYSRGTDQPQHF. CDR3 in DNA: TGTGCCAGCAGTTACTCGAGGGGGACGGATCAGCCCCAGCATTTT.

V and J are TRBV6-5 and TRBJ1-4, with 10 bases lining up with TRBD1. CDR1 and CDR2 from the germline V gene are MNHEY and SVGAGI. This CDR3 is built from 15 residues. V shed 6 bases, J shed 3 bases, and the junction held 4 bases outside the gene matches. The CDR3 region has the DNA TGTGCCAGCAGACGACAGGGGGCGGCTAATGAAAAACTGTTTTTT. Translating it yields CASRRQGAANEKLFF.

This chain uses TRBV27 with TRBJ2-3; 13 bases are a match to TRBD2. The CDR3 is made up of 16 amino acids. Losses at the gene ends were 6 bases for V and 5 bases for J; bases not matched to a gene: 8. Germline V gives CDR1 MNHEY, CDR2 SMNVEV (reference sequence). The CDR3 sequence is CASRSRLAGGRDTQYF. CDR3 sequence (DNA): TGTGCCAGCAGGTCCCGACTAGCGGGGGGCAGAGATACGCAGTATTTT.

This chain links TRBV29-1 with TRBJ1-2, with D unclear. Per the germline V gene, CDR1 is SQVTM and CDR2 is ANQGSEA. The V end was cut by 4 bases, the J end by 8 bases, with 11 bases between. This CDR3 spans 11 amino acids. Here the CDR3 reads CSVAGGGGYTF. In nucleotides, the CDR3 is TGCAGCGTTGCGGGTGGTGGCGGCTACACCTTC.

This clone was found once. J is TRBJ1-5 and V is TRBV30; the D gene is possibly TRBD1 (5 bases). The V gene's germline CDR1 is GTSNPN and CDR2 SVGIG (reference sequence). The CDR3 sequence is 14 residues long. V was cut by 2 bases and J by 6 bases, with 14 bases left in between. As DNA, the CDR3 is TGTGCCTGGAGTCCTCAGGGATGGCCTCAGCCCCAGCATTTT. Its protein product is CAWSPQGWPQPQHF.

The CDR3 reads CASSLAPGQAYNEQFF. Written as DNA, the CDR3 is TGTGCCAGCAGCTTAGCACCGGGACAGGCTTACAATGAGCAGTTCTTC. The chain uses TRBV7-2 and TRBJ2-1; TRBD1 agrees at 8 bases. With 0 bases clipped from V and 4 bases from J, the junction kept 5 bases outside the gene matches. CDR1 is SGHTA, CDR2 FQGNSA, per germline. This CDR3 has 16 residues.

The gene calls are TRBV4-3 and TRBJ2-1; possible D gene TRBD2, 7 bases. CDR1 is LGHNA, CDR2 YSLEER, per germline. The CDR3 has 17 residues. The V end was cut by 0 bases, the J end by 0 bases, with 12 bases between. For the CDR3, the DNA is TGCGCCAGCAGCCAAGATACGGGGGGCAGCTCCTACAATGAGCAGTTCTTC. Amino acids: CASSQDTGGSSYNEQFF.

This clone appeared a few times. The chain's CDR3 is CASSETGGSYEQYF. CDR3 in DNA: TGTGCCAGCAGCGAGACAGGGGGCTCCTACGAGCAGTACTTC. The chain links TRBV6-6 to TRBJ2-7; 9 bases line up with TRBD1. Germline values: CDR1 MNHNY, CDR2 SVGAGI (reference sequence). J was trimmed by 0 bases and V by 6 bases; bases with no gene match: 3. CDR3 length: 14 residues.

This clone was observed once. The V and J genes are TRBV29-1 and TRBJ2-1, with D tentatively TRBD2 (5 bases). The V end was cut by 4 bases, the J end by 7 bases, with 17 bases between. The CDR3 has 14 amino acids. Germline V gives CDR1 SQVTM, CDR2 ANQGSEA. The CDR3 sequence: CSVALLPTGNEQFF. In DNA form, the CDR3 reads TGCAGCGTTGCATTACTACCGACGGGAAATGAGCAGTTCTTC.

The CDR3 region is CASSFVQGSTDTQYF. In DNA form, the CDR3 reads TGTGCCAGCAGTTTTGTGCAGGGTAGCACAGATACGCAGTATTTT. The rearrangement uses TRBV28 and TRBJ2-3; D is possibly TRBD1 (5 bases). The CDR3 extends over 15 amino acids. Deletions cut 3 bases from V and 0 bases from J, with 10 bases between. Germline assignment: CDR1 MDHEN and CDR2 SYDVKM.

This chain joins TRBV5-1 and TRBJ1-1; no firm D call. Germline values: CDR1 SGHRS, CDR2 YFSETQ. The germline V and J ends were trimmed by 0 bases and 8 bases, with 5 bases remaining between them. The CDR3 contains 11 residues. CDR3 residues: CASSLDFEAFF. The CDR3 bases are TGCGCCAGCAGCTTGGACTTCGAAGCTTTCTTT.